The entry below gives a single T cell receptor (beta chain) sequence along with its context. What it binds is not known. The data were obtained in a study of PD-1 blockade in classical Hodgkin lymphoma. Study summary: The nivolumab dose that patients received was 3 mg/kg, given intravenously every 2 weeks. General study results and limits: Prior therapy or disease activity may underlie the repertoire differences, whose causes remain undefined.

Every patient experienced relapse after autologous stem cell transplantation, and brentuximab vedotin exposure varied. Progressive disease, partial response or complete response was each patient's best response. The data were produced by immunoSEQ multiplex PCR, yet TCRdb's version contains in-frame clones alone and is incomplete. This sample carries fewer than 100,000 clones, about nine tenths of them seen once, and the ten largest clones take roughly 21%. The CDR3 loop spans 17 amino acids. V lost 1 base to trimming and J lost 2 bases; unmatched junction nucleotides: 9. Germline CDR1 and CDR2: SGHNT and YYREEE (reference sequence).

This chain connects TRBV5-4 to TRBJ2-5; 9 bases map to TRBD2. The TCR comes from a human donor with classical Hodgkin lymphoma. The starting material was peripheral blood mononuclear cells (PBMCs), obtained at baseline. CDR3 sequence (DNA): TGTGCCAGCAGCTTGCTAGCGGGACCTGCGGGACAAGAGACCCAGTACTTC. It specifies CASSLLAGPAGQETQYF.